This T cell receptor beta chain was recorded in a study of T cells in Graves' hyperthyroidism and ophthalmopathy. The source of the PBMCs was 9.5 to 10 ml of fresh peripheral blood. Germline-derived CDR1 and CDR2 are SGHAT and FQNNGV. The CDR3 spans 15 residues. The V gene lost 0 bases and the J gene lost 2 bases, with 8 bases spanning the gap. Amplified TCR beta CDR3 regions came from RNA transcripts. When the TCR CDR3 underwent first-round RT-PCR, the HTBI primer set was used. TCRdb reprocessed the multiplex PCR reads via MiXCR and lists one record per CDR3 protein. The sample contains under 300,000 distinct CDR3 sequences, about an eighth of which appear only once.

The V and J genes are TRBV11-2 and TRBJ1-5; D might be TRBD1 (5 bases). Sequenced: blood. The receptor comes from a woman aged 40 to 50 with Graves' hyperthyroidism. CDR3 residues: CASSLDPGRNQPQHF. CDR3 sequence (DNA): TGTGCCAGCAGCTTAGATCCAGGGCGCAATCAGCCCCAGCATTTT. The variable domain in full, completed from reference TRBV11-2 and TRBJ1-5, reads EAGVAQSPRYKIIEKRQSVAFWCNPISGHATLYWYQQILGQGPKLLIQFQNNGVVDDSQLPKDRFSAERLKGVDSTLKIQPAKLEDSAVYLCASSLDPGRNQPQHFGDGTRLSIL.